This TCR beta chain stems from a study of cytomegalovirus exposure and HLA in healthy donors. Use of 60 Vbeta and 13 Jbeta primers characterized the PCR. Some clones are missing from TCRdb's copy, which holds only in-frame ones; the method was immunoSEQ multiplex PCR. This table has approximately 95,000 clones, just under 80% appearing once. After removal of 4 bases from V and 5 bases from J, the junction contained 1 base not matched to a gene. CDR3 length: 14 amino acids. Germline V lookup: CDR1 SEHNR, CDR2 FQNEAQ (reference sequence). Healthy bone marrow donors made up the donors. The rearrangement uses TRBV7-9 and TRBJ1-5, with 11 bases matching TRBD1. The material sequenced was PBMCs. This sequence was found in a woman in her thirties or forties in good health and CMV-seropositive. The CDR3 nucleotides are TGTGCCAGCAGCTGGGACAGGGGGGATCAGCCCCAGCATTTT. Protein sequence: CASSWDRGDQPQHF.